This TCR beta chain came from a study of response to subunit inactivated influenza vaccine. The study, taken as a whole, reports: The authors proposed limited new T cell recruitment per seasonal influenza vaccination.

For this clonotype: The antigen remains undetermined.

TCRdb reanalysed the RT-PCR reads using MiXCR and keeps one entry per CDR3 protein. The sample carries about 500,000 distinct CDR3 sequences, more than 15% recorded once. The material sequenced was CD4+ T cells sorted from PBMCs, taken roughly 24 months after vaccination. The TCR was taken from a man between 45 and 75 years old who received an inactivated influenza vaccine.

CDR3 region: CASSSEHYGYTF. CDR3 nucleotide sequence: TGTGCCAGCAGCTCTGAACACTATGGCTACACCTTC. J is TRBJ1-2 and V is TRBV5-5, with unresolved D. Trimming took off 3 bases at V and 3 bases at J, with 6 bases between the two ends. Per germline, CDR1 SGHKS and CDR2 YYEKEE (reference sequence). The CDR3 has 12 residues.